This T cell receptor (beta chain) was identified during a study of T-cell memory formation after mild COVID-19. The wider study: For the most part, TCR clusters were specific to one donor. The study, taken as a whole, reports: The study found balanced CD4/CD8 in clones contracting day 15 to 85 and a CD4+ lean in later expanders.

To note about this clonotype: What it recognizes is unknown.

TCRdb reprocessed the 5' RACE reads with MiXCR, giving one entry per CDR3 protein. This table holds a few hundred thousand distinct CDR3 sequences, 8% to 9% found once. Germline CDR1 reads SGHRS; CDR2 reads YFSETQ. Trimming took 3 bases from V and 0 from J, leaving 17 bases between them. This CDR3 has 17 residues. The clonotype originates from a man aged 18 to 35 who had mild COVID-19 (a few samples of this study predate the infection). Cell type and time point are not known. This sequence joins TRBV5-1 and TRBJ2-3; D may be TRBD1 or TRBD2 (5 bases each). Sequencing used PBMCs or a T cell subset sorted from them (not recorded which). The CDR3 loop reads CASSWWGTSGSTDTQYF. CDR3 in DNA: TGCGCCAGCAGCTGGTGGGGCACCAGCGGAAGCACAGATACGCAGTATTTT.